A single sample gave rise to the 6 T cell receptor beta chains below, sequenced in a study of shared clonotypes between healthy human individuals. The protocol was immunoSEQ multiplex PCR, while the TCRdb copy is restricted to in-frame clones and leaves out a portion. The table shows roughly 2.1 million clones, with around 93% occurring only once. The naive CD8 subset, CD45RO-negative cells positively selected for CCR7, excluded terminally differentiated effector memory CD45RA+ cells. Sequences were obtained from naive CD8+ T cells from PBMCs. The receptors stem from a man between 18 and 29 years old in good health. Some clones in this sample may be carry-over from other donors' samples.

The genes are TRBV5-4 and TRBJ2-2; D call uncertain. The CDR3 consists of 16 residues. Germline lookup yields CDR1 SGHNT and CDR2 YYREEE (reference sequence). Trimming removed 0 bases from V and 4 bases from J, with 13 bases in between. CDR3 residues: CASSLARKTSTGELFF. The CDR3 DNA is TGTGCCAGCAGCTTGGCCCGTAAGACCTCCACCGGGGAGCTGTTTTTT.

The sample holds one count of this clone. This chain connects TRBV28 to TRBJ2-7; 9 positions match TRBD1. This CDR3 is built from 19 residues. V trimming: 6 bases; J trimming: 2 bases; junction bases outside the gene matches: 20. Germline V gene lookup returns CDR1 MDHEN and CDR2 SYDVKM. The CDR3 coding sequence is TGTGCCAGCAGCACCCGGAGACAGGGGGACTCCCCAGGGGCCTACGAGCAGTACTTC. This sequence encodes CASSTRRQGDSPGAYEQYF. Using reference TRBV28 and TRBJ2-7 for the parts outside the CDR3, the full variable domain is DVKVTQSSRYLVKRTGEKVFLECVQDMDHENMFWYRQDPGLGLRLIYFSYDVKMKEKGDIPEGYSVSREKKERFSLILESASTNQTSMYLCASSTRRQGDSPGAYEQYFGPGTRLTVT.

This chain joins TRBV5-1 and TRBJ2-7, with D perhaps matching TRBD2 (6 bases). Trimming took off 2 bases at V and 2 bases at J, with 11 bases between the two ends. The CDR3 sequence is 14 residues long. CDR1 and CDR2 from the germline V gene are SGHRS and YFSETQ. CDR3 bases: TGCGCCAGCAGCTTTCCAGCGGGTCCCTACGAGCAGTACTTC. Protein sequence: CASSFPAGPYEQYF. Using reference TRBV5-1 and TRBJ2-7 for the parts outside the CDR3, the full variable domain is KAGVTQTPRYLIKTRGQQVTLSCSPISGHRSVSWYQQTPGQGLQFLFEYFSETQRNKGNFPGRFSGRQFSNSRSEMNVSTLELGDSALYLCASSFPAGPYEQYFGPGTRLTVT.

J is TRBJ2-5 and V is TRBV7-9; 7 bases match TRBD2. TRBJ2-7 explains the end of the DNA better; the J call may be wrong. Looked up from germline, CDR1 is SEHNR and CDR2 is FQNEAQ (reference sequence). The CDR3 spans 14 residues. CDR3: CASSQAGLSYEQYF. The DNA for the CDR3 is TGTGCCAGCAGCCAAGCGGGACTCTCCTACGAGCAGTACTTC.

Points on this clone: The same CDR3 can be traced to other DNA sequences in this sample. In DNA, the CDR3 is TGCAGCGTTGTTCGGGAGACCCAGTACTTC. Translating gives CSVVRETQYF. The chain employs TRBV29-1 and TRBJ2-5; D is unresolved. There are 10 residues in the CDR3. Germline V gives CDR1 SQVTM, CDR2 ANQGSEA. Deletions cut 4 bases from V and 5 bases from J, with 5 bases between.

The genes are TRBV27 and TRBJ2-7; D ambiguous. The germline CDR1 and CDR2 sequences are MNHEY and SMNVEV (reference sequence). The CDR3 contains 15 residues. The V end lost 5 bases, the J end lost 5 bases, and 19 bases lay between the germline ends. CDR3 coding DNA: TGTGCCAGCAGTCCGTCAGTGCGGCAGACCCACGAGCAGTACTTC. Translation gives CASSPSVRQTHEQYF.